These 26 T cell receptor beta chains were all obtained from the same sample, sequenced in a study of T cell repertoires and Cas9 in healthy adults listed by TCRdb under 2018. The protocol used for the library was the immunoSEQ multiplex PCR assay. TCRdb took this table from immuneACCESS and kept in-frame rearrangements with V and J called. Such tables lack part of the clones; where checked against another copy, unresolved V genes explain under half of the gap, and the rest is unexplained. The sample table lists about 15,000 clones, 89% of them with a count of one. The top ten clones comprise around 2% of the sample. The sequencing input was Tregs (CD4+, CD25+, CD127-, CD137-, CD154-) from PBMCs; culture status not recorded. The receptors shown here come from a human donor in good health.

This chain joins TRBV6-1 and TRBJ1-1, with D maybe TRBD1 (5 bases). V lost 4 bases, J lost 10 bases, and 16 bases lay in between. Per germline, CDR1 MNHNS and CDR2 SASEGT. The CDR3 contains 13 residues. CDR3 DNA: TGTGCCAGCAGTGGTGGGATGGGGGTTCGAGCTTTCTTT. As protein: CASSGGMGVRAFF.

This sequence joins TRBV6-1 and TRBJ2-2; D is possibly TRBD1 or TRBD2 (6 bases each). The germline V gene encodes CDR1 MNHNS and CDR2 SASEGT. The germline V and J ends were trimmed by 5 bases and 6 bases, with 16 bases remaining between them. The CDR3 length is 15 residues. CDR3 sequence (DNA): TGTGCCAGCAGTCCTCAAGGGGGGATAGCCGGGGAGCTGTTTTTT. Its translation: CASSPQGGIAGELFF.

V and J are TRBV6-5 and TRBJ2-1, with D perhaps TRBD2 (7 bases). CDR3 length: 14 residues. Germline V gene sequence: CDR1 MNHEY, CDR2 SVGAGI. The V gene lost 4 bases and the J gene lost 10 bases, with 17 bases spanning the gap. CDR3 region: CASSSSRGALEQFF. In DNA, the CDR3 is TGTGCCAGCAGTTCCAGTCGGGGGGCTCTGGAGCAGTTCTTC.

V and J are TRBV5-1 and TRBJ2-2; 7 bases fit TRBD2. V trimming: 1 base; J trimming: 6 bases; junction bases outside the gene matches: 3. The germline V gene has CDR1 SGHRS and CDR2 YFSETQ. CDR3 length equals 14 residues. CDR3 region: CASSLIAGSGELFF. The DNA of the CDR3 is TGCGCCAGCAGCTTGATAGCGGGTTCCGGGGAGCTGTTTTTT. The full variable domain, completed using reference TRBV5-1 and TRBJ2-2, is KAGVTQTPRYLIKTRGQQVTLSCSPISGHRSVSWYQQTPGQGLQFLFEYFSETQRNKGNFPGRFSGRQFSNSRSEMNVSTLELGDSALYLCASSLIAGSGELFFGEGSRLTVL.

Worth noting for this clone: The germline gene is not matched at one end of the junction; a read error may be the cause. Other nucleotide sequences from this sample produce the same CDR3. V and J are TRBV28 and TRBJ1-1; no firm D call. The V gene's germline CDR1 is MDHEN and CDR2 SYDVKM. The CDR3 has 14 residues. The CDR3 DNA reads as TGCGCCAGCAGTTTATTGGCCAAGAACACTGAAGCTTTCTTT. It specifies CASSLLAKNTEAFF.

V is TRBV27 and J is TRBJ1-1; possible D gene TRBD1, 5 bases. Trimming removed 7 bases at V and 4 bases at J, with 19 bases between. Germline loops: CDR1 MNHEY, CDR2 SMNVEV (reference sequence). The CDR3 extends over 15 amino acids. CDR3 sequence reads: CASTPRGGTGTEAFF. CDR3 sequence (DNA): TGTGCCAGCACCCCGCGCGGGGGAACGGGCACTGAAGCTTTCTTT.

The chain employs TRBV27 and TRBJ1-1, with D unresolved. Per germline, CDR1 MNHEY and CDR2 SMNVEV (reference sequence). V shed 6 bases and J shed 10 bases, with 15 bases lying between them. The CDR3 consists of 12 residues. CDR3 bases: TGTGCCAGCAGGACCCCCAGTAGTAGAGCTTTCTTT. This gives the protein CASRTPSSRAFF.

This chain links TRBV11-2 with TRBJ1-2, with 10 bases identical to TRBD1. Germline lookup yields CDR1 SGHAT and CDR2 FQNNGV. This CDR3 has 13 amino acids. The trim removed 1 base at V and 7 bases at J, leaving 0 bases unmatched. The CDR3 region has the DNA TGTGCCAGCAGCTTAGGACAGGGGGCTGGCTACACCTTC. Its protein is CASSLGQGAGYTF.

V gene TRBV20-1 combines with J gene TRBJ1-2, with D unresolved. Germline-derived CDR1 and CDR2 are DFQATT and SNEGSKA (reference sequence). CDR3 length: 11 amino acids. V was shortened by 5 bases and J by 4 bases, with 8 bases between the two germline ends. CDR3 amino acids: CSASRTYGYTF. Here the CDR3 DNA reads TGCAGTGCTTCCAGGACCTATGGCTACACCTTC.

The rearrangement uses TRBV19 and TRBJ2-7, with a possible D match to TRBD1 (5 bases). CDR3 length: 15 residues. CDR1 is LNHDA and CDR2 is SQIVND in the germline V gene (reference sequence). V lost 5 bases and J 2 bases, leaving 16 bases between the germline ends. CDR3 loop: CASSRTSVRAYEQYF. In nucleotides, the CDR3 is TGTGCCAGTAGTCGAACTTCGGTCAGGGCCTACGAGCAGTACTTC. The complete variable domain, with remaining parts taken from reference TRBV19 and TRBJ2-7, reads DGGITQSPKYLFRKEGQNVTLSCEQNLNHDAMYWYRQDPGQGLRLIYYSQIVNDFQKGDIAEGYSVSREKKESFPLTVTSAQKNPTAFYLCASSRTSVRAYEQYFGPGTRLTVT.

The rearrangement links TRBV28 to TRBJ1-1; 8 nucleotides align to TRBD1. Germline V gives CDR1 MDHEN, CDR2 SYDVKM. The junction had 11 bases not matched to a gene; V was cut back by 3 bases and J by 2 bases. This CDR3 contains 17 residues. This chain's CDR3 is CASSLARDRRLNTEAFF. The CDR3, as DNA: TGTGCCAGCAGTTTGGCACGGGACAGGCGTTTAAACACTGAAGCTTTCTTT.

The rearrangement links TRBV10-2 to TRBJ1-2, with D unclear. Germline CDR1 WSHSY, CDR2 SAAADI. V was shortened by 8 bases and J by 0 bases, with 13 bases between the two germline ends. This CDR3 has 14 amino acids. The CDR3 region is CASLGSPTNYGYTF. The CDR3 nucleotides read TGCGCCAGCTTGGGGAGTCCGACTAACTATGGCTACACCTTC.

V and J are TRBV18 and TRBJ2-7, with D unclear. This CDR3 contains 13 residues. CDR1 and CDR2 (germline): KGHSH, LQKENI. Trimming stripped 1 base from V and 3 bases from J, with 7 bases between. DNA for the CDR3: TGTGCCAGCTCACCACAGGGTATCTACGAGCAGTACTTC. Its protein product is CASSPQGIYEQYF.

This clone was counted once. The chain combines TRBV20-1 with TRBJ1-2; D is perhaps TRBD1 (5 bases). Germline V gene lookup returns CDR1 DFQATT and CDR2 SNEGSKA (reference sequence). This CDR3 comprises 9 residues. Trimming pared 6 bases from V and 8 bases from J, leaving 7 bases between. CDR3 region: CSAEGGYTF. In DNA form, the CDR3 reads TGCAGTGCGGAGGGGGGCTACACCTTC.

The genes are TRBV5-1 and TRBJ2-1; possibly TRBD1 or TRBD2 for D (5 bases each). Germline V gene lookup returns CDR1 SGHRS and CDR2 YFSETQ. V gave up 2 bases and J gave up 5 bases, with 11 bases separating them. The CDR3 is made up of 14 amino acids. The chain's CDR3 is CASSFSGQDNEQFF. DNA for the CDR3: TGCGCCAGCAGCTTCTCGGGGCAGGACAATGAGCAGTTCTTC.

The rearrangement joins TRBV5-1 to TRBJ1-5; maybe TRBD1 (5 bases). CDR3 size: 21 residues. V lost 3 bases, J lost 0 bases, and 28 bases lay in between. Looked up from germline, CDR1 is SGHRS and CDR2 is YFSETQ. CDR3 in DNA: TGCGCCAGCAGCTCCGCTAGGGGCAGGCCAATTGAACTTGATAGCAATCAGCCCCAGCATTTT. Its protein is CASSSARGRPIELDSNQPQHF.

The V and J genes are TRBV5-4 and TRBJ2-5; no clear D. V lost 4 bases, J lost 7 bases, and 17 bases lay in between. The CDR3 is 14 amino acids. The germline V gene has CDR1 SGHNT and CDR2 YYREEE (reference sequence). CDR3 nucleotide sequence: TGTGCCAGCAGCCGAACGGCTGAATTTGGGACCCAGTACTTC. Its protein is CASSRTAEFGTQYF.

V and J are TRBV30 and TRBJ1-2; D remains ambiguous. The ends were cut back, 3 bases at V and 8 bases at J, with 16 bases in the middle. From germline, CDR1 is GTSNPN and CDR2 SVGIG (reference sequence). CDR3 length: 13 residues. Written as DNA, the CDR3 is TGTGCCTGGAGCAAAGCGGCGAGCCGCGGCTACACCTTC. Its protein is CAWSKAASRGYTF.

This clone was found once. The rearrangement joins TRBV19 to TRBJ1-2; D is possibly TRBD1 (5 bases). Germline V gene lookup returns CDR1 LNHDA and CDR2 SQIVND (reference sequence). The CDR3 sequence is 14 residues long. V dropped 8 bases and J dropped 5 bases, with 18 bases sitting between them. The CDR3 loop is CASSRQINYYGYTF. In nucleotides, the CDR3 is TGTGCCAGTTCGAGACAGATAAACTATTATGGCTACACCTTC.

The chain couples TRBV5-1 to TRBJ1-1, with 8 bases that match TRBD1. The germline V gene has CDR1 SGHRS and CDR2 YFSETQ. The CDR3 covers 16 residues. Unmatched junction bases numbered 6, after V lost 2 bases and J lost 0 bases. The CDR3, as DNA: TGCGCCAGCAGCTTAGGACAGGGCCTTATGAACACTGAAGCTTTCTTT. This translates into CASSLGQGLMNTEAFF.

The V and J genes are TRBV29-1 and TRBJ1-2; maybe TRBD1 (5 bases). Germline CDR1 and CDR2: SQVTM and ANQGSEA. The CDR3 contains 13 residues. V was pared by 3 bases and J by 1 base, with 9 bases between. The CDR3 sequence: CSVDTGVNYGYTF. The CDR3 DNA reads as TGCAGCGTTGATACAGGTGTTAACTATGGCTACACCTTC.

CDR3 coding DNA: TGTGCCAGCAGCGGAACAGGGATGGAGACCCAGTACTTC. Amino acid sequence: CASSGTGMETQYF. This chain joins TRBV5-4 and TRBJ2-5; possibly TRBD1 for D (6 bases). The CDR3 covers 13 residues. Trimming took off 4 bases at V and 5 bases at J, with 12 bases between the two ends. Germline assignment: CDR1 SGHNT and CDR2 YYREEE (reference sequence).

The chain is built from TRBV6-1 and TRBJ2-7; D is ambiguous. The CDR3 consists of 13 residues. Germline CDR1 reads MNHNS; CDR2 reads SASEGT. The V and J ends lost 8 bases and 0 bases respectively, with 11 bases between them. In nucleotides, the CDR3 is TGTGCCAGCCGGTGGCCAACCTCCTACGAGCAGTACTTC. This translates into CASRWPTSYEQYF.

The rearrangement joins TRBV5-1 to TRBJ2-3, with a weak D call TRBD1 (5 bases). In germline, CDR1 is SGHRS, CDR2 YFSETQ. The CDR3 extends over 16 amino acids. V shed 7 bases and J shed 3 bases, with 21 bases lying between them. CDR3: CASSTVKGARTDTQYF. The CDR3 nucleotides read TGCGCCAGCTCCACCGTTAAAGGGGCAAGGACAGATACGCAGTATTTT.

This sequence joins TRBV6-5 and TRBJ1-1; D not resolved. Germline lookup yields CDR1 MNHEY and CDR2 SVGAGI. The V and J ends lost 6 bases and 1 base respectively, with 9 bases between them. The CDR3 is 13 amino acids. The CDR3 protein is CASRLHGNTEAFF. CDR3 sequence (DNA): TGTGCCAGCAGACTCCACGGGAACACTGAAGCTTTCTTT.

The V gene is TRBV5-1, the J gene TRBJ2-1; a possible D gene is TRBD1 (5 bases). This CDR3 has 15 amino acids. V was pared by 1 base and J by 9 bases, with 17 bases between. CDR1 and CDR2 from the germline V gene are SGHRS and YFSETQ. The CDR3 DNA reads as TGCGCCAGCAGCTTGAAGCAGGGATCGGTATCTGAGCAGTTCTTC. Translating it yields CASSLKQGSVSEQFF.